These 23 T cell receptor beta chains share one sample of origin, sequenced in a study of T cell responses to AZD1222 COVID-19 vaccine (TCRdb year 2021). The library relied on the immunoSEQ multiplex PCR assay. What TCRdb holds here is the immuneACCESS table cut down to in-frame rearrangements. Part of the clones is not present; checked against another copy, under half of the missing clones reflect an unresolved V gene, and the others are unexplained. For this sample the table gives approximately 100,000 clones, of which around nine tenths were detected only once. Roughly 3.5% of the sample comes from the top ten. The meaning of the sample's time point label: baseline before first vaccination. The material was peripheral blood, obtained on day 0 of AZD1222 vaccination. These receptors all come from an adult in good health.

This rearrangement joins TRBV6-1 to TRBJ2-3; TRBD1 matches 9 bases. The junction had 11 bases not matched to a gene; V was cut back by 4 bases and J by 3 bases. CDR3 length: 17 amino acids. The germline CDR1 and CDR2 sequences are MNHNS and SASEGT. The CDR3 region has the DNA TGTGCCAGCAGTGTGGACAGGGGACGTTCTGGTACAGATACGCAGTATTTT. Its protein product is CASSVDRGRSGTDTQYF.

CDR3 protein: CASSPDRRYTGELFF. CDR3 in DNA: TGTGCCAGCAGTCCGGACAGGAGGTACACCGGGGAGCTGTTTTTT. This chain uses TRBV27 with TRBJ2-2; TRBD1 agrees at 7 bases. Germline V lookup: CDR1 MNHEY, CDR2 SMNVEV (reference sequence). The length of the CDR3 is 15 residues. V was clipped by 5 bases and J by 3 bases; unmatched bases: 6.

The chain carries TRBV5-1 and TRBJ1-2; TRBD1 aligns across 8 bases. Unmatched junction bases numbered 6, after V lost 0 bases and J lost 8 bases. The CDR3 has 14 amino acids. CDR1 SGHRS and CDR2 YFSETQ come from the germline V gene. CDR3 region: CASSLEQGVLGYTF. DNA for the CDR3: TGCGCCAGCAGCTTGGAACAGGGGGTTTTGGGCTACACCTTC.

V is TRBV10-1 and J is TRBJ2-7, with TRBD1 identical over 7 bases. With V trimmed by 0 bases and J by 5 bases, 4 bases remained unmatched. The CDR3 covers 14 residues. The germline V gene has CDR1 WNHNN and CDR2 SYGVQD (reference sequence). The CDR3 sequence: CASSESGQGDEQYF. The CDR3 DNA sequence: TGCGCCAGCAGTGAGTCGGGGCAGGGGGACGAGCAGTACTTC.

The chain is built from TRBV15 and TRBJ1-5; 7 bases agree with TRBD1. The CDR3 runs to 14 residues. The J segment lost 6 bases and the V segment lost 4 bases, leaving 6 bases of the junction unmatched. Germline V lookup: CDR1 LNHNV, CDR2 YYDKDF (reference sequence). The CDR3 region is CATSIGGLGQPQHF. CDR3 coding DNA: TGTGCCACCAGCATAGGGGGCTTGGGTCAGCCCCAGCATTTT.

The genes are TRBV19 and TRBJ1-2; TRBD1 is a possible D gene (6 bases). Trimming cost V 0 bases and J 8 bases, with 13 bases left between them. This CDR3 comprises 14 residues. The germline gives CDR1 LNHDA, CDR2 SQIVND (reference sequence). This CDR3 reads CASSIDIQGGGYTF. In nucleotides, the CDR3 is TGTGCCAGTAGTATAGATATACAGGGCGGCGGCTACACCTTC.

The CDR3 region has the DNA TGTGCCAGCAGCTATTACGAGCGGGGGCTAGGGGAGCCCCAGTACTTC. This translates into CASSYYERGLGEPQYF. V is TRBV7-7 and J is TRBJ2-5; TRBD2 matches at 8 bases. Per the germline V gene, CDR1 is SSHAT and CDR2 is FNYEAQ (reference sequence). After removal of 4 bases from V and 9 bases from J, the junction contained 16 bases not matched to a gene. The CDR3 runs to 16 residues.

This CDR3 reads CASSQMSPEQFF. CDR3 nucleotide sequence: TGCGCCAGCAGCCAAATGAGCCCTGAGCAGTTCTTC. The chain recombines TRBV4-1 with TRBJ2-1, with unresolved D. V shed 2 bases and J shed 9 bases, with 8 bases lying between them. The length of the CDR3 is 12 residues. Germline V gene data show CDR1 as MGHRA and CDR2 as YSYEKL.

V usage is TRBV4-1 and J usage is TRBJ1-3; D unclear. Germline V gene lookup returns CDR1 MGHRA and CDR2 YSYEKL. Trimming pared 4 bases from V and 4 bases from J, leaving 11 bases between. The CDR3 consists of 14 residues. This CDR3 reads CASSPTLTGNTIYF. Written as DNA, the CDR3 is TGCGCCAGCAGCCCTACCTTGACAGGAAACACCATATATTTT.

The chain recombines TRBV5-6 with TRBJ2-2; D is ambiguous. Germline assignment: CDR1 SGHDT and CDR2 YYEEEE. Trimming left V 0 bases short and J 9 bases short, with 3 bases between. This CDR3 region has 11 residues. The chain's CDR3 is CASSLGRELFF. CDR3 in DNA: TGTGCCAGCAGCTTGGGAAGGGAGCTGTTTTTT.

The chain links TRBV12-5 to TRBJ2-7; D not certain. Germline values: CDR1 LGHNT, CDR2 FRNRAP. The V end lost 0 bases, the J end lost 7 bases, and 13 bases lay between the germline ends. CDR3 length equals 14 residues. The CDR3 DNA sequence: TGTGCTAGTGGTTTGGTAGGTACCCAATGGGAGCAGTACTTC. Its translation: CASGLVGTQWEQYF.

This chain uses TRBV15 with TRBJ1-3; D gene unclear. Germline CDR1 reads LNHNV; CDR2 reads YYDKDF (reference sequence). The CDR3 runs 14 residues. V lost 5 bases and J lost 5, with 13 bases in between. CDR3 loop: CATSPERLRNTIYF. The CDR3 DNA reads TGTGCCACCAGCCCCGAGAGGCTGAGAAACACCATATATTTT.

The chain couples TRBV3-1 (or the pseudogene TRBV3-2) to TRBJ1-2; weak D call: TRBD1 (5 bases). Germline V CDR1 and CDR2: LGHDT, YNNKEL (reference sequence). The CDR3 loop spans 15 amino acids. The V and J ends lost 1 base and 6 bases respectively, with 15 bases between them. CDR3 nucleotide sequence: TGTGCCAGCAGCCAAGGGGACCTGGAATCGAATGGCTACACCTTC. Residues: CASSQGDLESNGYTF.

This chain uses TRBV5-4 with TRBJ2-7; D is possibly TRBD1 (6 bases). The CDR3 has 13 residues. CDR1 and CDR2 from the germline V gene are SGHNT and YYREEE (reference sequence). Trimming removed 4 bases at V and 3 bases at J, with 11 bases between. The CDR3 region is CASSRDKYYEQYF. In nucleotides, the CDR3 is TGTGCCAGCAGCCGGGACAAATACTACGAGCAGTACTTC. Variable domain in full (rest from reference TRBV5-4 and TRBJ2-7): ETGVTQSPTHLIKTRGQQVTLRCSSQSGHNTVSWYQQALGQGPQFIFQYYREEENGRGNFPPRFSGLQFPNYSSELNVNALELDDSALYLCASSRDKYYEQYFGPGTRLTVT.

The CDR3 nucleotides are TGTGCCAGCAGTACGACAGCTCCCCTAGCGCTAAAGAAAGAGACCCAGTACTTC. It specifies CASSTTAPLALKKETQYF. The chain recombines TRBV21-1 with TRBJ2-5; the DNA was not used to check the table's D call, TRBD2. TRBV21-1 is termed a pseudogene. The CDR3 extends over 18 amino acids.

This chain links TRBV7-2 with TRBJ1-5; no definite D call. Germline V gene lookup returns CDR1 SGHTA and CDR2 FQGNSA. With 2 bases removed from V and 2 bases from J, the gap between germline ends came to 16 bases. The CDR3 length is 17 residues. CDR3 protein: CASSLRQATSGNQPQHF. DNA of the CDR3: TGTGCCAGCAGCTTACGGCAGGCCACCTCCGGCAATCAGCCCCAGCATTTT.

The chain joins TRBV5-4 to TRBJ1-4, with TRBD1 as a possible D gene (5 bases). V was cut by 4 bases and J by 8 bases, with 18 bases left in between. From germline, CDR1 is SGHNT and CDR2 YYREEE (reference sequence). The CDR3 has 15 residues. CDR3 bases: TGTGCCAGCAGCCGGCGGACACTCCGAGGCGAAAAACTGTTTTTT. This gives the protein CASSRRTLRGEKLFF.

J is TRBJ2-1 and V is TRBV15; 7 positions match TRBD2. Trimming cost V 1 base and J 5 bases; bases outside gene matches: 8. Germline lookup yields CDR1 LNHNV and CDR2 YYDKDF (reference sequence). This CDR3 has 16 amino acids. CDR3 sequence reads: CATSRGPGGSNNEQFF. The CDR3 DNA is TGTGCCACCAGCAGAGGCCCCGGGGGGTCTAACAATGAGCAGTTCTTC.

The CDR3 spells CASCQSISGGETQYF. CDR3 DNA: TGTGCCAGCTGCCAGTCTATTTCGGGAGGCGAGACCCAGTACTTC. The V gene is TRBV6-5, the J gene TRBJ2-5; TRBD2 aligns across 7 bases. Germline V gives CDR1 MNHEY, CDR2 SVGAGI. V gave up 8 bases and J gave up 5 bases; unmatched junction bases: 14. The CDR3 length is 15 residues.

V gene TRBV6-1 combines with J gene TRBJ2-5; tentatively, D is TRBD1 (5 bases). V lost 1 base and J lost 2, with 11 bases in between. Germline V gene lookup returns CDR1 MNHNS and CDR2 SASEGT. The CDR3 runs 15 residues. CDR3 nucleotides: TGTGCCAGCAGTGAAGTCGGCAGGGTGCAAGAGACCCAGTACTTC. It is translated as CASSEVGRVQETQYF.

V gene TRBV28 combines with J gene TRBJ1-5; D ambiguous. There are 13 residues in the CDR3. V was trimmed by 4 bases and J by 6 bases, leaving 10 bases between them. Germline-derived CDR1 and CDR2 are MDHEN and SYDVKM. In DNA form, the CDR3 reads TGTGCCAGCAGTTATGATTTATCTCAGCCCCAGCATTTT. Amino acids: CASSYDLSQPQHF. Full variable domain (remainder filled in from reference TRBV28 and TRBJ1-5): DVKVTQSSRYLVKRTGEKVFLECVQDMDHENMFWYRQDPGLGLRLIYFSYDVKMKEKGDIPEGYSVSREKKERFSLILESASTNQTSMYLCASSYDLSQPQHFGDGTRLSIL.

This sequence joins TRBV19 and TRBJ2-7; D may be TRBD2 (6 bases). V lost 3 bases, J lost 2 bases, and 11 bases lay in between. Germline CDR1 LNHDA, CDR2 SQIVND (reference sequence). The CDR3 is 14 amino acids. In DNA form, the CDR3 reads TGTGCCAGTAGTATCTGGGGGGAAACCTACGAGCAGTACTTC. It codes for CASSIWGETYEQYF.

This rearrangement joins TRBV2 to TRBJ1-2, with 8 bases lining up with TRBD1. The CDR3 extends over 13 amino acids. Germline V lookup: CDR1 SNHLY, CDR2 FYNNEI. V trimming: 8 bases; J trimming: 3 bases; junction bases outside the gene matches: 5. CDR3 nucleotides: TGTGCCAGCGGCACAGGGGGAGACTATGGCTACACCTTC. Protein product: CASGTGGDYGYTF.